A single T cell receptor (beta chain) is shown here with its context. Its specific antigen is unknown. No base qualities exist here, and no much larger clone lies one base off it. The data stem from a study of T-cell reconstitution after alpha-beta-depleted transplantation in children (dated by TCRdb to between 2015 and 2016). Study-wide context: Using TCR repertoire profiling, the study followed T-cell immune reconstitution in a quantitative way in children after TCRalphabeta/CD19-depleted allogeneic hematopoietic cell transplantation.

After removal of 1 base from V and 6 bases from J, the junction retains 8 bases not matched to a gene. CDR1 and CDR2 are read off the germline V gene as ENHRY and SYGVKD. From its cysteine to its phenylalanine, the CDR3 spans 16 amino acids. The sequence is cut down to CDR3 DNA, 48 bases in frame from base 1. Library preparation was by PCR. Sequencing instrument: Illumina HiSeq 2500. Molecular barcoding was employed in the preparation of TCR libraries, with unique molecular identifiers being used to normalize TCRbeta repertoire quantification. Using fastp trimming at Q25 and MiXCR clonotype assembly, TCRdb reanalyzed the public sequencing data and kept in-frame beta chains. Under each unique CDR3 protein, matching rows form one entry showing the most common genes and DNA. Here the sample has roughly 400,000 distinct CDR3 sequences; around 21% occur a single time. The ten largest clones add up to 3% to 4.5% of the sample.

The chain was built from TRBV10-3 and TRBJ2-7, and 11 junction bases match TRBD2. The specimen was PBMCs from the stem cell graft donor, collected from the stem cell graft. The TCR comes from a human donor who donated a stem cell graft to a child with acute myeloid leukemia. The CDR3 corresponds to CAISEYLLAGESEQYF. Read as DNA, the sequence is TGTGCCATCAGTGAGTACTTACTAGCGGGAGAAAGCGAGCAGTACTTC.